Here is one TCR beta chain with its context. Its antigen is unknown. The record has no base qualities; no much larger clone is one base away. The source of the sample is a study of OX40 agonist ivuxolimab in advanced cancers. For the wider study: Ivuxolimab was a fully human IgG2 agonistic monoclonal antibody targeting the costimulatory receptor OX40 (CD134). Intravenous ivuxolimab was administered to patients every 2 weeks at six dose levels: 0.01, 0.1, 0.3, 1.5, 3 and 10 mg/kg. Among the roughly 50 dose-escalation patients, some 19 had hepatocellular carcinoma, approximately 15 melanoma, 9 renal cell carcinoma and 9 head and neck cancer. A male proportion of almost 85% and a mean age of approximately 61 years, ranging from roughly 23 to 85, were recorded for the dose-escalation cohort. Prior anti-PD-1, anti-PD-L1 or anti-CTLA-4 therapy was permitted, and approximately 39% of dose-escalation patients had received checkpoint inhibitors. Partial responses were achieved by three dose-escalation patients, of whom one had hepatocellular carcinoma and two had cutaneous melanoma. Peripheral TCRbeta sequencing aimed to test whether ivuxolimab altered TCR sequence diversity and caused clonal T-cell expansion. The paper describes the monotherapy dose-escalation part (N of about 57 patients) of the phase I trial of ivuxolimab. On the study overall, not on this receptor specifically: On average, CD8+ T cells showed more expanded clones than CD4+ T cells after ivuxolimab. At doses of 0.1 to 3.0 mg/kg, clonal expansion of both CD4+ and CD8+ blood T cells was observed from baseline to week 6. Which antigens the clonally expanded peripheral T cells were specific for was not determined. Low levels of normalized T-cell clonal expansion were also seen in some patients who did not respond. Partial responders in the 0.1-3.0 mg/kg groups had among the lowest normalized peripheral clonal expansion, especially among CD8+ T cells.

Patients with autoimmune disease history or receiving systemic immunosuppression were excluded from the trial. Peripheral blood for TCR sequencing was collected from all dose cohorts at baseline, on cycle 4 day 1, and on cycle 7 day 1. Samples were obtained from an open-label, multicenter, first-in-human phase I dose-escalation trial of ivuxolimab. The trial enrolled adults with locally advanced or metastatic head and neck squamous cell, hepatocellular, melanoma or renal cell carcinoma. Before TCR sequencing, CD4+ and CD8+ T cells were separately sorted from peripheral blood. The germline V gene provides CDR1 KGHSH and CDR2 LQKENI. Germline trimming amounts to 3 bases on V and 5 bases on J, with 5 as the count of junction bases outside the gene matches. The CDR3 holds 15 amino acids from the cysteine to the phenylalanine. CDR3 DNA only is kept here, 45 bases in frame from base 1. To sequence the TCRbeta CDR3 region, genomic DNA was isolated from the sorted cells. TCRbeta CDR3 regions were sequenced using the immunoSEQ Assay. TCRdb took this table from immuneACCESS and kept in-frame rearrangements with V and J called. Such tables lack part of the clones; where checked against another copy, unresolved V genes explain under half of the gap, and the rest is unexplained. The sample table holds tens of thousands of clones, of which about 85% were seen once. The biggest ten clones account for 4.7% of the sample.

The source material was CD4+ or CD8+ T cells sorted from blood, sampled in a trial of the OX40 agonist ivuxolimab. This sequence uses TRBV18 and TRBJ2-1; 9 middle bases align to TRBD2. The TCR was taken from an adult with an advanced solid tumor such as melanoma, head and neck, liver or kidney cancer. CDR3 sequence: CASSPGLAGNNEQFF. The DNA sequence is TGTGCCAGCTCACCTGGGCTAGCGGGAAACAATGAGCAGTTCTTC.